Given below is one T cell receptor (beta chain) in context. This entry is derived from a study of blood T cell repertoires in COVID-19. Turning to the study itself: The United States, Italy and Spain were the sources of the acute and convalescent COVID-19 samples. PBMCs, B-cell-depleted T cells, or T cells provided the cDNA or gDNA that made up the material.

Trimming cost V 2 bases and J 3 bases; bases outside gene matches: 2. The germline V gene has CDR1 LGHDT and CDR2 YNNKEL (reference sequence). The length of the CDR3 is 14 residues. Per the study methods: Estimated nucleated cell counts came from reference gene primer amplification. The repertoire was sequenced with immunoSEQ multiplex PCR; TCRdb's copy has only in-frame clones and lacks some. From that table come the V and J calls and clone size; the DNA was used to work out D and trimming. This sample has fewer than 150,000 clones, with more than 80% found just once. The rearrangement uses TRBV3-1 (or the pseudogene TRBV3-2) and TRBJ2-3, with 7 bases identical to TRBD2. The sample comprised peripheral blood. The clonotype originates from a woman older than 75 in a cohort sampled during active or convalescent COVID-19. CDR3 sequence (DNA): TGTGCCAGCAGCCAACGGGGGGAGACAGATACGCAGTATTTT. This encodes CASSQRGETDTQYF.